The entry below describes one T cell receptor (beta chain). The data derive from a study of blood T cell repertoires in COVID-19. Study information: T cells, B-cell-depleted T cells, or PBMCs provided the cDNA or gDNA that served as material.

There are 16 residues in the CDR3. Germline lookup yields CDR1 SGHTA and CDR2 FQGNSA. Trimming cost V 1 base and J 3 bases, with 13 bases left between them. The data were produced by immunoSEQ multiplex PCR, yet TCRdb's version contains in-frame clones alone and is incomplete. Counted here are about 210,000 clones, about four fifths occurring once; the ten biggest clones make up about 7.8%. The J gene is TRBJ1-5, the V gene TRBV7-2, with D tentatively TRBD1 (5 bases). This receptor was identified in a woman older than 75 with COVID-19, enrolled during active disease. The source material was peripheral blood. The chain's CDR3 is CASSLGTGGNNQPQHF. CDR3 DNA: TGTGCCAGCAGCTTAGGTACGGGGGGAAACAATCAGCCCCAGCATTTT.